The 14 T cell receptor beta chains below were found in one sample sequenced in a study of shared clonotypes between healthy human individuals. Profiled with immunoSEQ multiplex PCR; TCRdb holds only in-frame clones, not every one. The sample has about 2.3 million clones; 90% to 95% are singletons. The sequencing sample was made of naive CD4+ T cells from PBMCs. Subset given: CD45RA+ positively selected. The receptor set was obtained from a man in his late teens or twenties in good health. Some clones in this sample may be carry-over from other donors' samples.

This rearrangement joins TRBV7-9 to TRBJ2-3, with TRBD2 matching 8 bases. CDR1 and CDR2 (germline): SEHNR, FQNEAQ (reference sequence). The CDR3 spans 14 residues. With V trimmed by 7 bases and J by 0 bases, 3 bases remained unmatched. This CDR3 is CASTASGSTDTQYF. DNA for the CDR3: TGTGCCAGCACGGCTAGCGGGAGCACAGATACGCAGTATTTT. Supplemented by reference TRBV7-9 and TRBJ2-3, the full variable domain reads DTGVSQNPRHKITKRGQNVTFRCDPISEHNRLYWYRQTLGQGPEFLTYFQNEAQLEKSRLLSDRFSAERPKGSFSTLEIQRTEQGDSAMYLCASTASGSTDTQYFGPGTRLTVL.

The chain joins TRBV4-3 to TRBJ2-1; D unresolved. This CDR3 has 15 amino acids. Trimming shortened V by 4 bases and J by 2 bases, and 12 bases separated the two germline ends. The germline gives CDR1 LGHNA, CDR2 YSLEER. This CDR3 is CASSPTESPYNEQFF. The CDR3 nucleotides read TGCGCCAGCAGCCCCACGGAGAGCCCCTACAATGAGCAGTTCTTC.

V usage is TRBV6-6 and J usage is TRBJ2-1; TRBD2 agrees at 10 bases. The germline CDR1 and CDR2 sequences are MNHNY and SVGAGI (reference sequence). This CDR3 is 16 amino acids long. J gave up 3 bases and V 7 bases, and 9 bases lay outside the gene matches. CDR3 in DNA: TGTGCCAGCACCTTCGTGGCTAGCGGGGGCTACAATGAGCAGTTCTTC. This gives the protein CASTFVASGGYNEQFF.

The chain is built from TRBV28 and TRBJ1-5; the D is unclear. Germline CDR1 is MDHEN and CDR2 is SYDVKM. The length of the CDR3 is 14 residues. Trimming removed 4 bases at V and 4 bases at J, with 11 bases between. The CDR3 coding sequence is TGTGCCAGCAGTTGGGGAAATAGAAATCAGCCCCAGCATTTT. Protein sequence: CASSWGNRNQPQHF.

The genes are TRBV7-9 and TRBJ1-1; D is possibly TRBD1 (5 bases). The CDR3 runs 15 residues. Germline CDR1 reads SEHNR; CDR2 reads FQNEAQ (reference sequence). V was shortened by 7 bases and J by 4 bases, with 19 bases between the two germline ends. The CDR3 loop is CASTLPRGAVTEAFF. Here the CDR3 DNA reads TGTGCCAGCACCCTCCCCCGAGGGGCGGTCACTGAAGCTTTCTTT.

The chain joins TRBV2 to TRBJ1-4; no clear D gene. The germline V gene encodes CDR1 SNHLY and CDR2 FYNNEI. The CDR3 totals 11 residues. V was shortened by 7 bases and J by 8 bases, with 8 bases between the two germline ends. CDR3 sequence reads: CASKLAEKLFF. Here the CDR3 DNA reads TGTGCCAGCAAGCTTGCAGAAAAACTGTTTTTT.

Remarks on this clone: The sample has other DNA sequences that encode this CDR3 too. The chain is built from TRBV9 and TRBJ1-2, with D perhaps matching TRBD1 (6 bases). Germline V lookup: CDR1 SGDLS, CDR2 YYNGEE. The CDR3 runs to 14 residues. Trimming shortened V by 3 bases and J by 2 bases, and 11 bases separated the two germline ends. CDR3 nucleotides: TGTGCCAGCAGCGCCCGGGGGGCGAACTATGGCTACACCTTC. Translating gives CASSARGANYGYTF.

CDR3 residues: CASSRPGRSAAWQETQYF. The CDR3 DNA reads as TGTGCCAGCAGCAGACCGGGTCGATCAGCGGCATGGCAAGAGACCCAGTACTTC. The chain joins TRBV11-3 to TRBJ2-5, with D perhaps TRBD2 (5 bases). CDR1 SGHNT and CDR2 YENEEA come from the germline V gene. With 5 bases removed from V and 2 bases from J, the gap between germline ends came to 24 bases. The CDR3 contains 18 residues.

This chain uses TRBV7-2 with TRBJ2-1; 7 positions match TRBD2. The CDR3 runs to 15 residues. Trimming cost V 2 bases and J 9 bases; bases outside gene matches: 10. Germline CDR1 is SGHTA and CDR2 is FQGNSA. CDR3 residues: CASSLFSSREGEQFF. The CDR3 DNA reads TGTGCCAGCAGCTTATTCAGTTCGAGGGAGGGTGAGCAGTTCTTC.

This clone has just one count. The V gene is TRBV4-3, the J gene TRBJ1-5, with 7 bases lining up with TRBD1. The length of the CDR3 is 19 residues. The V and J ends lost 0 bases and 0 bases, in that order; junction bases with no gene match: 11. Looked up from germline, CDR1 is LGHNA and CDR2 is YSLEER. Written as DNA, the CDR3 is TGCGCCAGCAGCCAAGATCCCCCTCGACAGGGCTATAGCAATCAGCCCCAGCATTTT. Encoded protein: CASSQDPPRQGYSNQPQHF.

The rearrangement links TRBV19 to TRBJ2-3; D is ambiguous. The length of the CDR3 is 14 residues. The germline CDR1 and CDR2 sequences are LNHDA and SQIVND (reference sequence). V was cut by 5 bases and J by 2 bases, with 11 bases left in between. The CDR3 protein is CASSEVENTDTQYF. CDR3 bases: TGTGCCAGTAGTGAGGTAGAAAACACAGATACGCAGTATTTT.

This clone was observed a handful of times. The rearrangement uses TRBV7-9 and TRBJ1-5; D remains unclear. CDR3 length: 12 amino acids. CDR1 SEHNR and CDR2 FQNEAQ come from the germline V gene (reference sequence). Trimming stripped 3 bases from V and 8 bases from J, with 8 bases between. The chain's CDR3 is CASSLTREPQHF. The CDR3 coding sequence is TGTGCCAGCAGCTTGACACGGGAGCCCCAGCATTTT. Drawing the rest from reference TRBV7-9 and TRBJ1-5, the complete variable domain is DTGVSQNPRHKITKRGQNVTFRCDPISEHNRLYWYRQTLGQGPEFLTYFQNEAQLEKSRLLSDRFSAERPKGSFSTLEIQRTEQGDSAMYLCASSLTREPQHFGDGTRLSIL.

V gene TRBV18 combines with J gene TRBJ1-1; 8 bases agree with TRBD1. V lost 5 bases to trimming and J lost 4 bases; unmatched junction nucleotides: 6. The CDR3 loop spans 14 amino acids. Germline V lookup: CDR1 KGHSH, CDR2 LQKENI. The CDR3 region has the DNA TGTGCCAGCTCAACGACAGGGGACGGCACTGAAGCTTTCTTT. Residues: CASSTTGDGTEAFF.

The chain employs TRBV7-2 and TRBJ2-7; 8 positions match TRBD2. The CDR3 runs to 17 residues. Germline CDR1 SGHTA, CDR2 FQGNSA. V dropped 2 bases and J dropped 2; count of bases not matched to a gene: 11. CDR3 DNA sequence: TGTGCCAGCAGCTTAAGGCTAGCGGGTACCCAACCCTACGAGCAGTACTTC. Residues: CASSLRLAGTQPYEQYF.